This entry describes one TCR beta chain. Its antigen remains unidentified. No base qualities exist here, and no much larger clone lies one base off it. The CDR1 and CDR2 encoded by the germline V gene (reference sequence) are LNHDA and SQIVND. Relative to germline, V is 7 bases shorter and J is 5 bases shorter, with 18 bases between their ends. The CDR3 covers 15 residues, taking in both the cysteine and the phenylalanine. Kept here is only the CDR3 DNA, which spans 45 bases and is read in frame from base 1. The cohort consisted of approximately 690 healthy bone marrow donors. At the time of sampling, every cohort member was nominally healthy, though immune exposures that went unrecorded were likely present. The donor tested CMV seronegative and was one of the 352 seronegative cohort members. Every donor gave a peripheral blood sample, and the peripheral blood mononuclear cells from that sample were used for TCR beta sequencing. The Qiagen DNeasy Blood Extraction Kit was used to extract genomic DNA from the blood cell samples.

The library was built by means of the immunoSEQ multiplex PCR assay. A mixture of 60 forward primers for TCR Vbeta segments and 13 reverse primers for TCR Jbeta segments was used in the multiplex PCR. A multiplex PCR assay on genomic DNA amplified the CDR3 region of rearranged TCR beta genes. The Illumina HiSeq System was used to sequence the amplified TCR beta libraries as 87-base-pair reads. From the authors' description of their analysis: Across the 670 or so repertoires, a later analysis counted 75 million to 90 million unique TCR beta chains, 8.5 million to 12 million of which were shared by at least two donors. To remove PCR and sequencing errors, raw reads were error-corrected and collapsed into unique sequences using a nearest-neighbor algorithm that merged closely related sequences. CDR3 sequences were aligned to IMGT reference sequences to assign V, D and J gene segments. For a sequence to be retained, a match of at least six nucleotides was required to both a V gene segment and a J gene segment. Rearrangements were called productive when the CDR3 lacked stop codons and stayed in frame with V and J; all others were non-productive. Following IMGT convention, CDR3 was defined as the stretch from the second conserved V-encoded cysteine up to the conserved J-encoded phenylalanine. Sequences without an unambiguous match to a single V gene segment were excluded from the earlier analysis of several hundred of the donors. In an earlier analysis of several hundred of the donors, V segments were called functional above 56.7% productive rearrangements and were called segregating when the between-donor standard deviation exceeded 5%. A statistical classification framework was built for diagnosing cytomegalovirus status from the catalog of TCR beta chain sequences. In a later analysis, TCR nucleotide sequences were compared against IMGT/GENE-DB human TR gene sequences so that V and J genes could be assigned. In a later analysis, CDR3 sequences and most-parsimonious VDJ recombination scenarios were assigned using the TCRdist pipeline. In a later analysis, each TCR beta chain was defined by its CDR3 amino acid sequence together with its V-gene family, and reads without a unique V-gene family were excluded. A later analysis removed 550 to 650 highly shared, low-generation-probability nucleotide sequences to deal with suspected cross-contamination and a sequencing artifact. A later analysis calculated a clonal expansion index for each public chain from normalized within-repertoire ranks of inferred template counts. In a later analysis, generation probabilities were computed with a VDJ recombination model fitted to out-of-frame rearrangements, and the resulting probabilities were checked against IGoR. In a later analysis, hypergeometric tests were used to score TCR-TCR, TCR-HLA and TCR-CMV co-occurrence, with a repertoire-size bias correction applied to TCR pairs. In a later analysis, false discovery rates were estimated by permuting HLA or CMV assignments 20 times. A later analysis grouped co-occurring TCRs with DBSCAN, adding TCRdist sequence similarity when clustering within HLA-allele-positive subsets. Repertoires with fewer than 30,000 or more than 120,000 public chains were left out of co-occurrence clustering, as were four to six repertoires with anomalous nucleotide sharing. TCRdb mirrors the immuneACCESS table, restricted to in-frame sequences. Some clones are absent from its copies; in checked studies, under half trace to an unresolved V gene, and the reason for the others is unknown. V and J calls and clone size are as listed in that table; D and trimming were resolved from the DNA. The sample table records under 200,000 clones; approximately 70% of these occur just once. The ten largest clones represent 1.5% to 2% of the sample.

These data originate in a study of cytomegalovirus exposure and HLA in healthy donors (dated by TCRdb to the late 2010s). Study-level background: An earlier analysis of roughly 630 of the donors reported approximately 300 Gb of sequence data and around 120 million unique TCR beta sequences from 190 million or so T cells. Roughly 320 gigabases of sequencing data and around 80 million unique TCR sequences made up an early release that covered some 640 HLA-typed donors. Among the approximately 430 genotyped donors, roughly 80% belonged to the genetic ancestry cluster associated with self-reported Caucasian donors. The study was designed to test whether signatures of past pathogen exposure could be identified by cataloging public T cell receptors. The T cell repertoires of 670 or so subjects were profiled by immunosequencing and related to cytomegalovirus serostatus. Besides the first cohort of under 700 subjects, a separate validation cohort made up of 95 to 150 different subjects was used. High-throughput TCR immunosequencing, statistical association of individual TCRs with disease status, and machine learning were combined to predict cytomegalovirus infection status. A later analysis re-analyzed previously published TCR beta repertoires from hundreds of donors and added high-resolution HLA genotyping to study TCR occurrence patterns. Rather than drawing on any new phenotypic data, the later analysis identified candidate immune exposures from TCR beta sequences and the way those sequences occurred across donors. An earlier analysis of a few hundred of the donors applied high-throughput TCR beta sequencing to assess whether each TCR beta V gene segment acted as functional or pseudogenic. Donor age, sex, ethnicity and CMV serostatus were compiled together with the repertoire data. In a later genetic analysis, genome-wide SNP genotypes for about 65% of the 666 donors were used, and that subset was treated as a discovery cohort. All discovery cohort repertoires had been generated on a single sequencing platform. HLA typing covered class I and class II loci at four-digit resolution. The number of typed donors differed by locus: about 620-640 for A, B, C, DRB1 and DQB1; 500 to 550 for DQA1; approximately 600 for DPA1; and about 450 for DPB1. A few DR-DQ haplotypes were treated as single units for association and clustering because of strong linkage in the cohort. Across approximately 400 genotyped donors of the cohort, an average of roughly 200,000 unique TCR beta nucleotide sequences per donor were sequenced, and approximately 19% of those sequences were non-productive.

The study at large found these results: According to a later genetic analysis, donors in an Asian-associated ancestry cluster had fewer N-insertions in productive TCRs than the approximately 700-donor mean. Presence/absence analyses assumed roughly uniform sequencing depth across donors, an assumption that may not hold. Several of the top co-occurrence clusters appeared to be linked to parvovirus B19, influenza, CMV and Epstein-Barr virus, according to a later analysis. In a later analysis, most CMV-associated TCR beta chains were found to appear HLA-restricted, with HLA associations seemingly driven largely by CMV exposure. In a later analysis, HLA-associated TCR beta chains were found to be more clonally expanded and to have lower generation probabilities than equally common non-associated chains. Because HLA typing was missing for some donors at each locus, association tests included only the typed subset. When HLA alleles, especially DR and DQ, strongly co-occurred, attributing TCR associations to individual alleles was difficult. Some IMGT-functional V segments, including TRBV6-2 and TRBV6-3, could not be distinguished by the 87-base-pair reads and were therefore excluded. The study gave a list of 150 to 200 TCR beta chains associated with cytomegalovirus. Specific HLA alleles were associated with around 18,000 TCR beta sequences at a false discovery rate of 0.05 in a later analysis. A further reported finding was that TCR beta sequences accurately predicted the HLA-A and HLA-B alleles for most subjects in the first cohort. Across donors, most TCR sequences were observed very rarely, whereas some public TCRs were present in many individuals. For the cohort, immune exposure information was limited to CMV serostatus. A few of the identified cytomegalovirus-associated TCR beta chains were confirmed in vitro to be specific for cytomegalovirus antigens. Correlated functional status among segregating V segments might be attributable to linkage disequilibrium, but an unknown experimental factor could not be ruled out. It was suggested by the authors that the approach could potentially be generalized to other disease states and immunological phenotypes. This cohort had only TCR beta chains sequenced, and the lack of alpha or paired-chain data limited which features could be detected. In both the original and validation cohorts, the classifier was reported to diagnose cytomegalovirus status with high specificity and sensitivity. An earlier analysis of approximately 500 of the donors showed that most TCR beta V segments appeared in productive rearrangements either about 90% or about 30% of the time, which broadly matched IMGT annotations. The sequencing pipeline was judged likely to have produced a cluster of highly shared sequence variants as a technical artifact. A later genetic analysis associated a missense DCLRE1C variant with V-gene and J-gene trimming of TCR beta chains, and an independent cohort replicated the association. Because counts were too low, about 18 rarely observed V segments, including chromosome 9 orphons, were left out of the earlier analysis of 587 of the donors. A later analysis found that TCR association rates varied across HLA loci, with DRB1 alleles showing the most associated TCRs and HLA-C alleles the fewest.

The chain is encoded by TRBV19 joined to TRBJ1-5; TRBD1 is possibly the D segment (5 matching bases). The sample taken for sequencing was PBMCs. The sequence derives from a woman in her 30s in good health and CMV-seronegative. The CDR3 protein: CASTMAARAHQPQHF. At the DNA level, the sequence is TGTGCCAGTACCATGGCGGCCAGGGCCCATCAGCCCCAGCATTTT.